This T cell receptor (beta chain) is from a study of blood T cell repertoires in COVID-19. Whole-study context: Some COVID-19 samples were acute and others convalescent; all came from the United States, Italy and Spain. T cells, B-cell-depleted T cells, or PBMCs supplied cDNA or gDNA.

Trimming removed 4 bases from V and 0 bases from J; junction bases left unmatched: 3. Looked up from germline, CDR1 is ENHRY and CDR2 is SYGVKD. This CDR3 has 15 residues. Per the study methods: It was from reference gene primer amplification that nucleated cell counts were estimated. Measured with immunoSEQ multiplex PCR; TCRdb has only the in-frame clones, and not every one. V and J calls and clone size are copied from that table; D and trimming were computed from the DNA. The sample consists of about 200,000 clones, around nine tenths of them appearing once. Those enrolled in Seattle joined during active infection and were followed longitudinally afterward.

Sequenced sample: peripheral blood. This TCR was recovered from a man aged 50-59 years with COVID-19, enrolled during active disease. This chain connects TRBV10-3 to TRBJ1-5; 7 positions agree with TRBD1. CDR3 region: CAISGDRVSNQPQHF. CDR3 coding DNA: TGTGCCATCAGTGGCGACAGGGTTAGCAATCAGCCCCAGCATTTT.